Shown below are 7 T cell receptor beta chains from a single sample sequenced in a study of cytomegalovirus exposure and HLA in healthy donors. Assay: immunoSEQ multiplex PCR; the TCRdb copy retains only in-frame clones and omits some. This sample has 200,000 or so clones, with roughly 83% found just once. The sample was PBMCs. The source of these receptors is a woman aged 18-29 years in good health and CMV-seronegative.

The V gene is TRBV18, the J gene TRBJ2-1; 8 bases agree with TRBD1. From germline, CDR1 is KGHSH and CDR2 LQKENI. CDR3 length equals 15 residues. Germline trimming cut 3 bases from V and 6 bases from J; bases unmatched to any gene: 7. The CDR3 loop is CASSPQGALTNEQFF. CDR3 bases: TGTGCCAGCTCACCGCAGGGGGCGCTTACCAATGAGCAGTTCTTC.

The V gene is TRBV5-1, the J gene TRBJ2-6; 8 bases align to TRBD1. This CDR3 is built from 19 residues. The junction had 10 bases not matched to a gene; V was cut back by 2 bases and J by 0 bases. Germline V CDR1 and CDR2: SGHRS, YFSETQ. The CDR3 sequence: CASSFRLGQGTSGANVLTF. CDR3 DNA sequence: TGCGCCAGCAGCTTTCGTCTCGGACAGGGCACCTCTGGGGCCAACGTCCTGACTTTC.

The chain links TRBV14 to TRBJ2-7, with D maybe TRBD1 (6 bases). Looked up from germline, CDR1 is SGHDN and CDR2 is FVKESK. V was cut by 4 bases and J by 3 bases, with 19 bases left in between. This CDR3 has 16 residues. In DNA form, the CDR3 reads TGTGCCAGCAGCCGGCTCACAGGGCCTGGGGGCTACGAGCAGTACTTC. Translation gives CASSRLTGPGGYEQYF. Based on the CDR3 plus reference TRBV14 and TRBJ2-7, the full variable domain is EAGVTQFPSHSVIEKGQTVTLRCDPISGHDNLYWYRRVMGKEIKFLLHFVKESKQDESGMPNNRFLAERTGGTYSTLKVQPAELEDSGVYFCASSRLTGPGGYEQYFGPGTRLTVT.

This clone was observed a handful of times. This sequence joins TRBV19 and TRBJ1-1, with D possibly TRBD1 on 5 matching bases. The ends were cut back, 6 bases at V and 4 bases at J, with 15 bases in the middle. The germline V gene has CDR1 LNHDA and CDR2 SQIVND (reference sequence). The CDR3 has 14 amino acids. The CDR3 DNA follows: TGTGCCAGTAGCACCCCAGGGCTGAGCACTGAAGCTTTCTTT. This translates into CASSTPGLSTEAFF.

The chain employs TRBV11-2 and TRBJ1-4; D gene uncertain. Trimming pared 5 bases from V and 5 bases from J, leaving 12 bases between. Looked up from germline, CDR1 is SGHAT and CDR2 is FQNNGV. The CDR3 totals 14 residues. The CDR3, as DNA: TGTGCCAGCAGCCCACAGTGGCGGAATGAAAAACTGTTTTTT. Its protein is CASSPQWRNEKLFF. The full variable domain, its missing parts supplied by reference TRBV11-2 and TRBJ1-4, is EAGVAQSPRYKIIEKRQSVAFWCNPISGHATLYWYQQILGQGPKLLIQFQNNGVVDDSQLPKDRFSAERLKGVDSTLKIQPAKLEDSAVYLCASSPQWRNEKLFFGSGTQLSVL.

This clone has at least ten counts. V and J are TRBV30 and TRBJ1-2, with 7 bases matching TRBD1. Germline V lookup: CDR1 GTSNPN, CDR2 SVGIG (reference sequence). This CDR3 is built from 14 residues. Trimming removed 3 bases from V and 7 bases from J; junction bases left unmatched: 11. The CDR3 sequence is CAWSRDDRVGGYTF. The CDR3 bases are TGTGCCTGGAGCAGAGACGACAGGGTCGGTGGCTACACCTTC.

This chain's CDR3 is CASSQGTPLSYEQYF. CDR3 in DNA: TGCGCCAGCAGCCAAGGGACTCCTCTCTCCTACGAGCAGTACTTC. V gene TRBV4-1 combines with J gene TRBJ2-7, with D tentatively TRBD2 (5 bases). Germline loops: CDR1 MGHRA, CDR2 YSYEKL. Between the trimmed V and J ends, which lost 1 base and 0 bases, there was a span of 10 bases. The CDR3 is 15 residues long.